Sequencing of this TCR beta chain was carried out in a study of shared clonotypes between healthy human individuals. The CDR3 covers 16 residues. V shed 0 bases and J shed 7 bases, with 19 bases lying between them. CDR1 SGHDN and CDR2 FVKESK come from the germline V gene. Points on this clone: Its target is not known.

General observations from the study: With several donors compared, approximately 5.5% of naive CD4 clonotypes were shared.

Researchers partitioned CD4+ cells into CD45RA+ naive and CD45RA-negative memory subsets. For each subset, genomic DNA was distributed in equal portions over several immunoSEQ plates. Produced via immunoSEQ multiplex PCR; TCRdb's table is partial and in-frame only. This table holds roughly 2,500,000 clones, roughly 93% found once. Material for sequencing was naive CD4+ T cells from PBMCs. The subset was: CD45RA+ positively selected. The TCR was taken from a man aged 18 to 30 in good health. Some clones in this sample may be carry-over from other donors' samples. The gene calls are TRBV14 and TRBJ2-7; the D gene could be TRBD1 or TRBD2 (5 bases each). In nucleotides, the CDR3 is TGTGCCAGCAGCCAAGATCTGGGGCAGGGTAGCGAGGAGCAGTACTTC. Translated: CASSQDLGQGSEEQYF. The whole variable domain, remainder taken from reference TRBV14 and TRBJ2-7, is EAGVTQFPSHSVIEKGQTVTLRCDPISGHDNLYWYRRVMGKEIKFLLHFVKESKQDESGMPNNRFLAERTGGTYSTLKVQPAELEDSGVYFCASSQDLGQGSEEQYFGPGTRLTVT.